These 12 T cell receptor beta chains share one sample of origin, sequenced in a study of T cell responses to AZD1222 COVID-19 vaccine. Profiling relied on immunoSEQ multiplex PCR, and the TCRdb table lists in-frame clones only, not all of them. This sample has around 130,000 clones, with 93% found just once. The sequencing used peripheral blood, collected on day 0 of AZD1222 vaccination. All receptors derive from an adult in good health.

The gene calls are TRBV20-1 and TRBJ1-2; no clear D. Per the germline V gene, CDR1 is DFQATT and CDR2 is SNEGSKA (reference sequence). V lost 5 bases, J lost 1 base, and 5 bases lay in between. The CDR3 runs 11 residues. The CDR3 protein is CSAQDNYGYTF. CDR3 nucleotide sequence: TGCAGTGCTCAGGATAACTATGGCTACACCTTC.

The J gene is TRBJ1-5, the V gene TRBV3-1 (or the pseudogene TRBV3-2), with a tentative D call TRBD1 (5 bases). The V gene's germline CDR1 is LGHDT and CDR2 YNNKEL (reference sequence). V gave up 5 bases and J gave up 0 bases, with 5 bases separating them. CDR3 length: 13 residues. CDR3 amino acids: CASSRGSNQPQHF. The CDR3 DNA is TGTGCCAGCAGCAGGGGTAGCAATCAGCCCCAGCATTTT.

On this clone: The sample carries other DNA sequences with the same CDR3. The chain is built from TRBV9 and TRBJ2-3; D unclear. The CDR3 consists of 15 residues. Germline V gene lookup returns CDR1 SGDLS and CDR2 YYNGEE. V gave up 0 bases and J gave up 0 bases, with 8 bases separating them. The CDR3 sequence: CASSVVGRSTDTQYF. For the CDR3, the DNA is TGTGCCAGCAGCGTAGTCGGTAGGAGCACAGATACGCAGTATTTT. The variable domain in full, completed from reference TRBV9 and TRBJ2-3, reads DSGVTQTPKHLITATGQRVTLRCSPRSGDLSVYWYQQSLDQGLQFLIQYYNGEERAKGNILERFSAQQFPDLHSELNLSSLELGDSALYFCASSVVGRSTDTQYFGPGTRLTVL.

The rearrangement joins TRBV28 to TRBJ1-2; D is unresolved. V lost 4 bases to trimming and J lost 2 bases, with 5 bases between them. The CDR3 has 12 residues. CDR1 is MDHEN and CDR2 is SYDVKM in the germline V gene. The CDR3 region has the DNA TGTGCCAGCAGTTCTCTAAACTATGGCTACACCTTC. Amino acids: CASSSLNYGYTF.

The chain uses TRBV6-1 and TRBJ1-5; D is possibly TRBD1 (5 bases). The CDR3 length is 19 residues. Trimming left V 0 bases short and J 0 bases short, with 18 bases between. In germline, CDR1 is MNHNS, CDR2 SASEGT. Written as DNA, the CDR3 is TGTGCCAGCAGTGAAGCAATTTGGGTTGAGACAGTTAGCAATCAGCCCCAGCATTTT. Translated: CASSEAIWVETVSNQPQHF.

The V gene is TRBV6-5, the J gene TRBJ1-1; D gene ambiguous. The germline V and J ends were trimmed by 11 bases and 1 base, with 8 bases remaining between them. The CDR3 consists of 11 residues. The germline V gene has CDR1 MNHEY and CDR2 SVGAGI. The CDR3 nucleotides are TGTGCCGTCCGGGGGAACACTGAAGCTTTCTTT. Translating it yields CAVRGNTEAFF.

V usage is TRBV7-9 and J usage is TRBJ1-4; no clear D gene. V shed 5 bases and J shed 7 bases, with 17 bases lying between them. The CDR3 is made up of 15 amino acids. Germline CDR1 and CDR2: SEHNR and FQNEAQ (reference sequence). The DNA for the CDR3 is TGTGCCAGCAGCCTCTTGACCCAAGGATCTGAAAAACTGTTTTTT. Translating it yields CASSLLTQGSEKLFF.

The chain recombines TRBV28 with TRBJ1-1; 9 bases are a match to TRBD1. V dropped 5 bases and J dropped 3; count of bases not matched to a gene: 7. CDR1 is MDHEN and CDR2 is SYDVKM in the germline V gene. CDR3 length: 15 residues. The CDR3 DNA is TGTGCCAGCAGTCCAGGACAGGGGAGGCACACTGAAGCTTTCTTT. It yields the protein CASSPGQGRHTEAFF.

The J gene is TRBJ2-1, the V gene TRBV7-2, with D possibly being TRBD1 (5 bases). This CDR3 has 13 amino acids. CDR1 SGHTA and CDR2 FQGNSA come from the germline V gene. The V end lost 3 bases, the J end lost 9 bases, and 12 bases lay between the germline ends. The CDR3 reads CASSFQGWSEQFF. The CDR3, as DNA: TGTGCCAGCAGCTTCCAGGGTTGGAGTGAGCAGTTCTTC. The variable domain in full, completed from reference TRBV7-2 and TRBJ2-1, reads GAGVSQSPSNKVTEKGKDVELRCDPISGHTALYWYRQSLGQGLEFLIYFQGNSAPDKSGLPSDRFSAERTGGSVSTLTIQRTQQEDSAVYLCASSFQGWSEQFFGPGTRLTVL.

The V and J genes are TRBV19 and TRBJ2-2; D call uncertain. Germline V gene sequence: CDR1 LNHDA, CDR2 SQIVND (reference sequence). With 0 bases removed from V and 7 bases from J, the gap between germline ends came to 6 bases. This CDR3 spans 13 amino acids. This chain's CDR3 is CASSIDESGELFF. The CDR3 DNA is TGTGCCAGTAGTATAGATGAGAGCGGGGAGCTGTTTTTT.

CDR3 DNA sequence: TGTGCCAGCAGTGAAAGCCCCCTACCCTCGGGAGACTGGCAGTTCTTC. Translated: CASSESPLPSGDWQFF. The chain employs TRBV6-1 and TRBJ2-1, with D perhaps matching TRBD2 (6 bases). Trimming removed 2 bases from V and 12 bases from J, with 23 bases in between. CDR1 and CDR2 (germline): MNHNS, SASEGT. This CDR3 contains 16 residues.

V is TRBV6-5 and J is TRBJ1-1; a weak D match, TRBD1 (6 bases). V gave up 0 bases and J gave up 4 bases, with 15 bases separating them. This CDR3 spans 16 amino acids. CDR1 is MNHEY, CDR2 SVGAGI, per germline. The CDR3, as DNA: TGTGCCAGCAGTTACTCCCTTACAGGGAGTGGCACTGAAGCTTTCTTT. Translating it yields CASSYSLTGSGTEAFF.